Listed below are T cell receptor beta chains from one sample, sequenced in a study of post-analysis software for immune sequencing data. One entry per CDR3 protein results from TCRdb running MiXCR on the PCR reads. The sample lists about 570,000 distinct CDR3 sequences; about a third were seen once. The material sequenced was blood. The receptor set was obtained from a girl aged 2 to 17 with multiple sclerosis. CDR3s include the opening cysteine and the closing phenylalanine or tryptophan. A D gene is named only where the DNA matches it firmly. Clone size is not always given. Where it is, it says once, few, many or a class for expanded clones.

size	V	J	D	CDR3	DNA
few	TRBV7-9	TRBJ2-7	TRBD1	CASSAGLQGAYEQYF	TGTGCCAGCAGCGCCGGCTTACAGGGGGCGTACGAGCAGTACTTC
-	TRBV12-3/TRBV12-4	TRBJ1-2	TRBD1	CASSPYRGYGYTF	TGTGCCAGCAGTCCCTACAGGGGCTATGGCTACACCTTC
few	TRBV3-1	TRBJ2-1	-	CASSQNSYSYNEQFF	TGTGCCAGCAGCCAAAATTCGTACTCCTACAATGAGCAGTTCTTC
few	TRBV28	TRBJ2-5	TRBD1	CASSFLPGQGEETQYF	TGTGCCAGCAGTTTCCTCCCCGGACAGGGAGAAGAGACCCAGTACTTC
-	TRBV5-6	TRBJ2-3	-	CASRRTHNTQYF	TGTGCCAGCAGGCGTACTCACAATACGCAGTATTTT
-	TRBV5-4	TRBJ1-4	-	CASSLINNEKLFF	TGTGCCAGCAGCCTTATTAATAATGAAAAACTGTTTTTT
-	TRBV20-1	TRBJ1-1	-	CSARRAGSRVNTEAFF	TGCAGTGCTAGAAGGGCAGGGAGTAGGGTCAACACTGAAGCTTTCTTT
few	TRBV3-1	TRBJ2-1	-	CASSQKGITYNEQFF	TGTGCCAGCAGCCAAAAGGGGATCACCTACAATGAGCAGTTCTTC
-	TRBV5-1	TRBJ2-3	TRBD2	CASRSGGASDTQYF	TGCGCCAGCAGAAGCGGGGGGGCCTCAGATACGCAGTATTTT
-	TRBV12-3/TRBV12-4	TRBJ2-1	TRBD2	CASTTGPSGGESYNEQFF	TGTGCCAGCACCACCGGGCCTAGCGGGGGGGAATCCTACAATGAGCAGTTCTTC
-	TRBV3-1	TRBJ2-5	TRBD2	CASSLRERGRLETQYF	TGTGCCAGCAGCTTAAGGGAGCGGGGGAGGTTGGAGACCCAGTACTTC
-	TRBV10-1	TRBJ2-5	-	CASSKDLETQYF	TGCGCCAGCAGTAAGGACTTGGAGACCCAGTACTTC
many	TRBV29-1	TRBJ2-7	-	CSVQGNEQYF	TGCAGCGTTCAGGGGAACGAGCAGTACTTC
-	TRBV5-1	TRBJ2-3	TRBD2	CASILANRLTDTQYF	TGCGCCAGCATACTAGCGAATAGGCTCACAGATACGCAGTATTTT
-	TRBV28	TRBJ2-5	-	CASSSWTGLPQETQYF	TGTGCCAGCAGTTCCTGGACGGGGCTACCCCAAGAGACCCAGTACTTC
-	TRBV20-1	TRBJ2-7	-	CSATDYEQYF	TGCAGTGCTACCGACTACGAGCAGTACTTC
-	TRBV7-9	TRBJ2-3	TRBD1	CASSPETGAGTDTQYF	TGTGCCAGCAGCCCGGAGACAGGGGCGGGCACAGATACGCAGTATTTT
once	TRBV28	TRBJ2-3	-	CASSLSELAADTQYF	TGTGCCAGCAGTTTAAGTGAACTAGCCGCAGATACGCAGTATTTT
few	TRBV7-9	TRBJ2-7	-	CASSLDPPGAAYEQYF	TGTGCCAGCAGCTTAGATCCCCCGGGGGCCGCCTACGAGCAGTACTTC
-	TRBV7-9	TRBJ2-7	-	CASSQLGGSVDGYEQYF	TGTGCCAGCAGCCAATTGGGGGGATCAGTCGACGGCTACGAGCAGTACTTC
few	TRBV6-6	TRBJ1-5	-	CASSPHGNQPQHF	TGTGCCAGCAGCCCACATGGCAATCAGCCCCAGCATTTT
-	TRBV12-3/TRBV12-4	TRBJ2-4	TRBD2	CVSSKGLAGIAKDIQYF	TGTGTCAGCAGTAAAGGACTAGCGGGCATAGCCAAAGACATTCAGTACTTC
-	TRBV9	TRBJ1-2	TRBD1	CASSDTTGDGYTF	TGTGCCAGCAGCGACACCACAGGGGATGGCTACACCTTC
-	TRBV6-5	TRBJ2-3	-	CAGTPSGADTQYF	TGTGCCGGCACCCCATCCGGGGCAGATACGCAGTATTTT
few	TRBV5-5	TRBJ2-5	-	CASSPELETQYF	TGTGCCAGCAGCCCCGAATTAGAGACCCAGTACTTC
many	TRBV20-1	TRBJ2-7	TRBD1	CSAIRTGATYEQYF	TGCAGTGCCATACGGACAGGGGCCACCTACGAGCAGTACTTC
many	TRBV7-2	TRBJ2-1	TRBD2	CASSLVAGGLAGEQFF	TGTGCCAGCAGCTTAGTTGCGGGGGGTCTAGCCGGTGAGCAGTTCTTC
few	TRBV20-1	TRBJ2-7	-	CSAGAGEQYF	TGCAGTGCTGGAGCGGGCGAGCAGTACTTC
-	TRBV7-9	TRBJ2-4	-	CASSLALTGLAKNIQYF	TGTGCCAGCAGCTTAGCGCTTACTGGCCTAGCCAAAAACATTCAGTACTTC
-	TRBV6-6	TRBJ1-1	TRBD1	CASRSGGYGVKAFF	TGTGCCAGCAGATCAGGGGGGTACGGCGTTAAAGCTTTCTTT
-	TRBV9	TRBJ1-1	-	CASSVDRGGMNTEVFF	TGTGCCAGCAGCGTAGACCGGGGGGGTATGAACACTGAAGTTTTCTTT
-	TRBV20-1	TRBJ2-7	TRBD2	CSASGEGVYEQYF	TGCAGTGCTTCGGGGGAGGGAGTCTACGAGCAGTACTTC
few	TRBV10-3	TRBJ2-7	-	CAISEGGSYEQYF	TGTGCCATCAGTGAAGGGGGCTCCTACGAGCAGTACTTC
few	TRBV5-6	TRBJ2-1	-	CASSLPGRLTNEQFF	TGTGCCAGCAGCTTACCGGGACGGTTAACCAATGAGCAGTTCTTC
-	TRBV14	TRBJ1-1	-	CASSQGVLNTEAFF	TGTGCCAGCAGCCAAGGAGTGTTGAACACTGAAGCTTTCTTT
-	TRBV11-2	TRBJ1-1	TRBD1	CASLRDREAFF	TGTGCCAGTCTCCGGGACAGGGAGGCTTTCTTT
few	TRBV10-3	TRBJ2-7	-	CAISPGGGQGSYEQYF	TGTGCCATCAGTCCCGGGGGGGGACAGGGATCCTACGAGCAGTACTTC
-	TRBV29-1	TRBJ2-5	-	CSAGNNEQYF	TGCAGCGCGGGGAACAATGAGCAGTACTTC
many	TRBV4-1	TRBJ2-7	-	CASSQDGPEGEQYF	TGCGCCAGCAGCCAAGATGGACCGGAGGGTGAGCAGTACTTC
-	TRBV7-8	TRBJ1-6	-	CASSLAANSPLHF	TGTGCCAGCAGCTTAGCGGCCAATTCACCCCTCCACTTT
-	TRBV5-6	TRBJ2-5	TRBD2	CASSSGTSGTQETQYF	TGTGCCAGCAGCTCAGGGACTAGCGGGACCCAAGAGACCCAGTACTTC
-	TRBV20-1	TRBJ1-5	-	CSALGGNQPQHF	TGCAGTGCTCTCGGGGGCAATCAGCCCCAGCATTTT
-	TRBV28	TRBJ2-3	TRBD2	CASSPLGLAGGDTQYF	TGTGCCAGCAGTCCGCTGGGACTAGCGGGGGGAGATACGCAGTATTTT
few	TRBV6-5	TRBJ1-5	-	CASSYSGSLKYSNQPQHF	TGTGCCAGCAGTTACTCTGGGTCCTTAAAGTATAGCAATCAGCCCCAGCATTTT
-	TRBV7-9	TRBJ1-2	-	CASTVSPRDSLRYTF	TGTGCCAGCACCGTCAGTCCGAGGGACTCCCTGCGCTACACCTTC
once	TRBV5-1	TRBJ2-5	TRBD2	CASSLGSLAGFQETQYF	TGCGCCAGCAGCTTGGGTTCCCTAGCGGGGTTCCAAGAGACCCAGTACTTC
few	TRBV12-3/TRBV12-4	TRBJ2-5	TRBD1	CASTSTGLETQYF	TGTGCCAGCACCTCGACAGGGCTGGAGACCCAGTACTTC
few	TRBV6-5	TRBJ2-1	-	CASSYAAYNEQFF	TGTGCCAGCAGTTACGCAGCCTACAATGAGCAGTTCTTC
-	TRBV12-3/TRBV12-4	TRBJ2-3	-	CASSPRVTADVEYF	TGTGCCAGCAGTCCCAGAGTAACAGCAGATGTGGAGTATTTT
-	TRBV5-5	TRBJ2-3	TRBD2	CASSLWSAGVTDTQYF	TGTGCCAGCAGCTTGTGGTCTGCGGGGGTCACAGATACGCAGTATTTT
-	TRBV5-1	TRBJ2-2	-	CASSLVRTGELFF	TGCGCCAGCAGCTTGGTCAGGACCGGGGAGCTGTTTTTT
-	TRBV20-1	TRBJ2-3	TRBD2	CSASHLAGGPDTQYF	TGCAGTGCTTCCCACCTAGCGGGGGGCCCAGATACGCAGTATTTT